This TCR beta chain stems from a study of T cell repertoires in ileal Crohn's disease. Background on the study: Thiopurines (fewer than 12) or anti-TNF agents (roughly 18) were given postoperatively to about half. Each sample's TCRB immunosequencing used roughly 500 nanograms of biopsy DNA.

With regard to this clone: Its antigen is as yet unknown.

This table comes from immunoSEQ multiplex PCR, and its TCRdb copy is limited to in-frame clones, with some not included. In the table there are approximately 6,800 clones, around 70% of which are singletons. V dropped 5 bases and J dropped 0; count of bases not matched to a gene: 6. This CDR3 spans 15 amino acids. Germline CDR1 and CDR2: SGHVS and FQNEAQ. Study results and caveats: High-frequency clones were more common in sorted CD8 than CD4 cells.

Sample time point: proximal margin of the surgical specimen (macroscopically non-inflamed). This chain links TRBV7-8 with TRBJ2-7, with 8 bases that match TRBD1. Source material: ileal tissue. The clonotype was recovered from an adult with Crohn's disease. The CDR3 protein is CASSARQGPSYEQYF. The CDR3 bases are TGTGCCAGCAGCGCGAGACAGGGGCCCTCCTACGAGCAGTACTTC.